The clone carrying this T cell receptor beta chain has only a few counts. The sample is drawn from a study of blood T cell repertoires in COVID-19. Assay: immunoSEQ multiplex PCR; the TCRdb copy retains only in-frame clones and omits some. The sample consists of roughly 310,000 clones, 90% of them appearing once. The TCR was taken from a man aged 55 to 70 who had recovered from COVID-19. The material sequenced was PBMCs or T cells enriched from blood (not recorded which).

CDR3 amino acids: CASSFSFSNTGELFF. The CDR3 bases are TGTGCCAGCAGCTTTAGTTTTTCGAACACCGGGGAGCTGTTTTTT. The chain employs TRBV7-9 and TRBJ2-2; the D is unclear. Germline V CDR1 and CDR2: SEHNR, FQNEAQ (reference sequence). The CDR3 is 15 residues long. V lost 3 bases, J lost 0 bases, and 8 bases lay in between.